This TCR beta chain was sequenced during a study of regulatory T cells in long-lasting Graves disease (dated by TCRdb to the early 2020s). For the study in its entirety: In the newly diagnosed Graves' disease group, patients had been taking antithyroid drugs for less than 3 months. The study was registered as a clinical trial and conducted in China. This study used TCR sequencing and RNA sequencing of peripheral blood to compare persistent Graves' disease patients against newly diagnosed Graves' disease patients. A total of approximately 35 samples underwent TCR sequencing: about 13 from persistent and approximately 20 from newly diagnosed Graves' disease patients. The study at large found these results: Because the primary lesion, thyroid tissue, could not be accessed, the study looked at peripheral blood alone. TRBV28, TRBJ1-2 and TRBJ2-5 were preferentially used in persistent disease, while TRBV20-1 and TRBJ2-1 were favored in newly diagnosed disease. Sequencing and analysis were limited to the TCR beta chain. The authors noted that the small sample size was a limitation that may lower accuracy. Persistent Graves' disease patients showed lower TCR Shannon entropy and fewer highly expanded clones than newly diagnosed patients, suggesting clonal expansion. Persistent patients shared more public clonotypes among themselves (roughly 2,700) than newly diagnosed patients did (more than 850).

Per the publication, the time point label means: newly diagnosed GD, antithyroid drugs for less than 3 months. For both TCR sequencing and RNA sequencing, RNA was extracted from PBMCs using TRIzol. The diagnosis of Graves' disease was made according to American Thyroid Association guidelines. Patients for the study were recruited at an endocrinology department in Xi'an, China. Each patient gave approximately 8.8 milliliters of peripheral blood, collected in an EDTA anticoagulant tube. Ficoll Paque Plus density gradient separation was used to isolate PBMCs, and no further T cell sorting was performed. An Agilent 2100 Bioanalyzer and agarose gel were used to check RNA quality, while a NanoDrop 2000 measured RNA concentration. This clonotype was counted between two and nine times. No cognate antigen has been identified for it. No much larger clone is present one base from it, and per-base qualities are unavailable.

Library generation was performed with multiplex PCR. TCRdb records Illumina HiSeq 4000 as the sequencer. iRepertoire HTBI primers and Arm-PCR amplification of CDR3 regions were used to construct TCR beta libraries. Before sequencing, the PCR products underwent gel purification. The paper's processing steps were these. A total of 62 TRBV and 14 TRBJ segments were identified across samples and were used for gene usage analysis of CDR3 amino acid clonotypes. COPE and FqMerger were used to merge filtered high-quality paired reads into contigs. Contigs were aligned with BLAST to IMGT TRBV, TRBD and TRBJ reference genes, and CDR3 was defined per IMGT. Highly expanded clones were defined as clonotypes with a frequency above 0.1%. Repertoire diversity was measured by Shannon entropy, and V-J evenness by the Gini coefficient. A clonotype found in more than one individual was treated as public. The public reads were quality trimmed at Q25 with fastp and then assembled into clones with MiXCR by TCRdb, keeping productive beta chains. Every CDR3 protein is listed once, alongside the most common genes and DNA of its rows. Here the V and J calls rest on TCRdb's processing, not on the authors' analysis. Here the sample has 350,000 to 400,000 distinct CDR3 sequences; 15% to 20% occur a single time. 20% of the sample is held by the ten biggest clonotypes.

CDR1 and CDR2, looked up from the germline V gene, are SGHRS and YFSETQ. Reading from cysteine to phenylalanine, the CDR3 counts 14 amino acids. The CDR3 DNA has 42 bases and is translated from base 1. Deletion took 7 bases off V and 3 bases off J, with a span of 16 bases between the germline ends. The data were also submitted as part of a second study, on T cells in Graves' hyperthyroidism and ophthalmopathy. The other study reports the following: A patient counted as having stable Graves' hyperthyroidism if no progression to ophthalmopathy occurred over 18 months of follow-up. The hyperthyroidism patients were between 18 and 65 years old and newly diagnosed, with a disease duration of less than 2 months. Exclusion was applied to patients with uncontrolled infections, other autoimmune diseases, pregnancy or lactation. Clinical symptoms, serum thyroxine and TRAb, thyroid ultrasound, and orbital computed tomography formed the basis for the diagnoses. A first-round RT-PCR of the TCR CDR3 used the HTBI primer set with the Qiagen OneStep RT-PCR kit. Most expanded thyroid clonotypes (frequency above 0.001) were also detected in blood, suggesting blood repertoires may reflect thyroid immune responses. A 13 V-J signature model separated ophthalmopathy from stable hyperthyroidism, with 87.88% sensitivity and about 81% specificity in cross-validation and 80%/75% in testing. In validation, the model predicted progression to ophthalmopathy a median of around six months before onset, with about 71% sensitivity and about 72% specificity. TCR V-J signatures able to tell the groups apart were searched for in a discovery cohort of 90 to 100 patients, of whom more than 40 had Graves' ophthalmopathy and under 65 had stable Graves' hyperthyroidism. Prospective prediction of ophthalmopathy was tested in an independent validation cohort consisting of about 19 hyperthyroidism patients and around 17 patients who later progressed to ophthalmopathy. For training and testing, the 100 or so patients in the discovery cohort were randomly divided in a 7:3 ratio. In addition, the study compared T-cell repertoires in thyroid tissue and in blood from 6 or 7 Graves' hyperthyroidism patients. Once sampling was done, hyperthyroidism patients were given methimazole at a starting dose of 30 mg daily, whereas ophthalmopathy patients were given high-dose intravenous methylprednisolone. A second multiplex PCR round built the libraries, followed by size selection and purification. Sequencing of the libraries was done on an Illumina HiSeq2000 using paired-end 100 bp reads. Raw data were processed with SOAPnuke, discarding reads with adapters, uncalled bases, mean Phred below 15, or no exact constant-primer or identifier match. High-quality paired reads were merged with COPE v1.2.5, and unique nucleotide sequences were defined as clonotypes. MiTCR v1.1 was used to align clonotypes to the IMGT TRBV, TRBD and TRBJ reference segments. Only V-J combinations with frequency above 0.0001, covering 99% to 99.2% of repertoires, were analysed. The TCS score was defined as F50 (clonal expansion) divided by E x V (chaos), with BLOSUM62-based TCRdist calculated between CDR3 peptides within each V-J. Welch's t-statistics and random forest reduced 500 to 650 V-J features to around 14, which were used in a naive Bayes classifier (R e1071). No statistical method was used to set the sample size in advance, and investigators knew the group allocation. According to the paper, TCR Vbeta CDR3 sequencing was carried out on over 130 peripheral blood samples, which came from under 50 ophthalmopathy, some 73 hyperthyroidism and some 17 progressor patients.

This sequence originates from a woman aged 18-35 years with Graves disease. Donor details come from another sample of the same person, matched by shared clones. The source was peripheral blood mononuclear cells (PBMCs), collected at new diagnosis, from a patient treated with antithyroid drugs. The V gene is TRBV5-1 and the J gene is TRBJ2-5, with a tentative D gene TRBD2 over 7 matching bases. The nucleotides are TGCGCCAGCTCCTGGGGGGCGGGAGAAGAGACCCAGTACTTC. This sequence encodes CASSWGAGEETQYF.